This paragraph covers one T cell receptor beta chain sequence. The target antigen is unknown. Generated by immunoSEQ multiplex PCR, the TCRdb table keeps only in-frame clones and is missing some. The data show some 2.4 million clones, approximately 93% seen once. The sample comes from a study of shared clonotypes between healthy human individuals. Overall study results and limits: Depth of sequencing was expected to influence donor clonotype sharing.

V lost 1 base to trimming and J lost 0 bases, with 18 bases between them. The length of the CDR3 is 18 residues. Per the germline V gene, CDR1 is SGHTA and CDR2 is FQGNSA. This rearrangement joins TRBV7-2 to TRBJ1-1; D gene ambiguous. The sequencing input was naive CD4+ T cells from PBMCs. Subset specified: CD45RA+ positively selected. This clonotype originated in a man between 18 and 35 years old in good health. Some clones in this sample may be carry-over from other donors' samples. The CDR3 region is CASSLVAVGVGMNTEAFF. CDR3 bases: TGTGCCAGCAGCTTAGTGGCGGTTGGGGTGGGGATGAACACTGAAGCTTTCTTT. Combining the CDR3 with reference TRBV7-2 and TRBJ1-1 gives the whole variable domain GAGVSQSPSNKVTEKGKDVELRCDPISGHTALYWYRQSLGQGLEFLIYFQGNSAPDKSGLPSDRFSAERTGGSVSTLTIQRTQQEDSAVYLCASSLVAVGVGMNTEAFFGQGTRLTVV.